This passage covers 17 T cell receptor beta chains from one sample sequenced in a study of T cells in Graves' hyperthyroidism and ophthalmopathy. What was amplified from RNA transcripts were TCR beta CDR3 regions. TCR CDR3 regions were first amplified by RT-PCR with HTBI primers. TCRdb re-called the multiplex PCR reads with MiXCR, one entry per CDR3 protein. The table has more than 500,000 distinct CDR3 sequences, roughly 15% seen once; the top ten hold around 32%. Sequenced input: blood. All receptors derive from a woman aged 25 to 39 with Graves' ophthalmopathy.

The sample holds many counts of this clonotype. V usage is TRBV6-1 and J usage is TRBJ2-5; no reliable D call. The CDR3 is 15 amino acids. The germline V gene has CDR1 MNHNS and CDR2 SASEGT. V lost 5 bases and J lost 4, with 17 bases in between. The CDR3 nucleotides read TGTGCCAGCAGTAAGACACGTTCTAATGCAGAGACCCAGTACTTC. Amino acid sequence: CASSKTRSNAETQYF.

This clonotype was picked up a small number of times. The rearrangement uses TRBV28 and TRBJ2-5, with TRBD2 matching over 13 bases. Germline CDR1 MDHEN, CDR2 SYDVKM. V lost 5 bases to trimming and J lost 5 bases; unmatched junction nucleotides: 11. CDR3 length: 17 amino acids. DNA for the CDR3: TGTGCCAGCAGTACCCGGACTAGCGGGAGACGAGGCGAGACCCAGTACTTC. Its translation: CASSTRTSGRRGETQYF.

This clonotype has ten or more counts. V is TRBV6-1 and J is TRBJ2-1, with D perhaps matching TRBD2 (5 bases). The CDR3 consists of 16 residues. Germline V gene sequence: CDR1 MNHNS, CDR2 SASEGT. The ends were cut back, 3 bases at V and 1 base at J, with 13 bases in the middle. Here the CDR3 reads CASSDERFRSYNEQFF. The CDR3 DNA reads as TGTGCCAGCAGTGACGAGCGGTTTAGGTCCTACAATGAGCAGTTCTTC.

This clonotype occurred a few times. This CDR3 is missing its conserved last phenylalanine or tryptophan, likely due to a read error. The chain recombines TRBV30 with TRBJ2-1; tentatively, D is TRBD1 or TRBD2 (7 bases each). CDR1 and CDR2 from the germline V gene are GTSNPN and SVGIG (reference sequence). The CDR3 length is 15 residues. Trimming cost V 3 bases and J 4 bases, with 16 bases left between them. The DNA for the CDR3 is TGTGCCTGGAGCGGATCAGGGGGGGAGTACAATGAGCAGTTCTTA. It specifies CAWSGSGGEYNEQFL.

The chain has TRBV5-1 and TRBJ2-1; D possibly corresponds to TRBD2 (7 bases). CDR1 and CDR2 (germline): SGHRS, YFSETQ. V was shortened by 4 bases and J by 10 bases, with 27 bases between the two germline ends. The CDR3 spans 17 residues. In DNA, the CDR3 is TGCGCCAGCAGCCCCTTTGTCGTCGGGGGGCTGAGCAGGGAGCAGTTCTTC. Protein sequence: CASSPFVVGGLSREQFF.

This sequence joins TRBV20-1 and TRBJ2-3, with a tentative D call TRBD2 (6 bases). V was pared by 3 bases and J by 5 bases, with 21 bases between. Germline-derived CDR1 and CDR2 are DFQATT and SNEGSKA (reference sequence). The CDR3 runs to 16 residues. This CDR3 reads CSARGRETQGEDTQYF. Written as DNA, the CDR3 is TGCAGTGCTAGGGGTCGGGAGACCCAAGGCGAAGATACGCAGTATTTT.

This clonotype was observed a few times. This chain joins TRBV7-9 and TRBJ2-1; weak D call: TRBD1 (5 bases). The V end lost 0 bases, the J end lost 7 bases, and 7 bases lay between the germline ends. The CDR3 has 13 residues. Looked up from germline, CDR1 is SEHNR and CDR2 is FQNEAQ (reference sequence). DNA for the CDR3: TGTGCCAGCAGCTTAGCGGGGCAGAATGAGCAGTTCTTC. This codes for CASSLAGQNEQFF.

This clonotype was detected many times. J is TRBJ1-6 and V is TRBV12-3 or TRBV12-4; D possibly corresponds to TRBD1 (6 bases). Between the trimmed V and J ends, which lost 5 bases and 6 bases, there was a span of 14 bases. The CDR3 sequence is 15 residues long. The CDR3: CASSPTGSPNSPLHF. CDR3 nucleotides: TGTGCCAGCAGTCCGACAGGATCCCCTAATTCACCCCTCCACTTT.

J is TRBJ2-1 and V is TRBV9; D remains unclear. CDR3 size: 13 residues. Germline lookup yields CDR1 SGDLS and CDR2 YYNGEE. V was clipped by 0 bases and J by 12 bases, with 13 bases between them. The CDR3 DNA reads TGTGCCAGCAGCGTAGAAGCAGCACAAGTGCAGTTCTTC. Its protein product is CASSVEAAQVQFF.

This clonotype was detected ten times or more. CDR3 amino acids: CASSLSRTETQYF. The CDR3 DNA reads TGTGCCAGCAGCTTATCCCGAACGGAGACCCAGTACTTC. The chain recombines TRBV7-2 with TRBJ2-5; D gene uncertain. CDR3 size: 13 residues. Trimming cost V 2 bases and J 5 bases, with 9 bases left between them. Germline CDR1 SGHTA, CDR2 FQGNSA.

The chain employs TRBV7-6 and TRBJ2-1; TRBD2 agrees at 12 bases. Germline V gives CDR1 SGHVS, CDR2 FNYEAQ. The CDR3 totals 16 residues. With V trimmed by 6 bases and J by 2 bases, 5 bases remained unmatched. The CDR3 DNA reads TGTGCCAGCAGTAAAAGGACTAGCGGGGCCTACAATGAGCAGTTCTTC. Amino acid sequence: CASSKRTSGAYNEQFF. Filled out from reference TRBV7-6 and TRBJ2-1, the complete variable domain reads GAGVSQSPRYKVTKRGQDVALRCDPISGHVSLYWYRQALGQGPEFLTYFNYEAQQDKSGLPNDRFSAERPEGSISTLTIQRTEQRDSAMYRCASSKRTSGAYNEQFFGPGTRLTVL.

Many counts were recorded for this clonotype. The rearrangement uses TRBV18 and TRBJ2-5; D is uncertain. The germline V gene encodes CDR1 KGHSH and CDR2 LQKENI. The CDR3 has 11 amino acids. V shed 3 bases and J shed 3 bases, with 2 bases lying between them. The CDR3 region has the DNA TGTGCCAGCTCACCGGAAGAGACCCAGTACTTC. It is translated as CASSPEETQYF.

This clonotype was observed a few times. The chain has TRBV6-2 or TRBV6-3 and TRBJ2-1, with D hard to call. Trimming took off 2 bases at V and 7 bases at J, with 6 bases between the two ends. From germline, CDR1 is MNHEY and CDR2 SVGEGT. The CDR3 contains 12 residues. The CDR3 sequence: CASSYPRNEQFF. The CDR3 region has the DNA TGTGCCAGCAGTTACCCGAGGAATGAGCAGTTCTTC.

The sample holds many counts of this clonotype. The chain combines TRBV3-1 with TRBJ1-6, with D maybe TRBD1 (5 bases). Germline loops: CDR1 LGHDT, CDR2 YNNKEL (reference sequence). The V and J ends lost 1 base and 9 bases respectively, with 10 bases between them. The CDR3 has 14 residues. The CDR3, as DNA: TGTGCCAGCAGCCAAGTTATGGACACTTCACCCCTCCACTTT. This codes for CASSQVMDTSPLHF.

For this clonotype: A junction boundary mismatches the germline segment, possibly from a read error. V gene TRBV11-2 combines with J gene TRBJ2-1; D remains unclear. The CDR3 runs to 16 residues. Germline lookup yields CDR1 SGHAT and CDR2 FQNNGV. The CDR3 protein is CASSQDSATSYNEQFF. Here the CDR3 DNA reads TGCGCCAGCAGCCAAGATTCGGCTACCTCCTACAATGAGCAGTTCTTC.

The chain employs TRBV20-1 and TRBJ2-2; 16 bases match TRBD2. The V segment lost 4 bases and the J segment 4 bases; nucleotides outside the gene matches: 6. Germline V gene lookup returns CDR1 DFQATT and CDR2 SNEGSKA (reference sequence). There are 17 residues in the CDR3. The CDR3 here is CSAKGLAGGPGTGELFF. The CDR3 DNA reads TGCAGTGCTAAGGGACTAGCGGGAGGGCCTGGCACCGGGGAGCTGTTTTTT.

This clonotype has more than one count but fewer than ten. The chain links TRBV6-1 to TRBJ1-4; unclear D gene. CDR1 is MNHNS and CDR2 is SASEGT in the germline V gene. Trimming stripped 7 bases from V and 7 bases from J, with 13 bases between. The CDR3 spans 13 residues. The CDR3 bases are TGTGCCAGCACCCCCGGAGGAAGTGAAAAACTGTTTTTT. It specifies CASTPGGSEKLFF.